Reported below is one T cell receptor (beta chain). Its specificity is unknown. TCRdb called the reads again in MiXCR, with one record for every CDR3 protein. The data show 750,000 to 950,000 distinct CDR3 sequences, roughly 28% seen once. This specimen belongs to a study of T cell repertoires in cytomegalovirus infection. The sequencing used cultured CD8+ T cells from PBMCs, collected from culture after CMV antigen stimulation. The TCR comes from a human donor in good health (CMV status not recorded). Some clones in this sample may be carry-over from other donors' samples.

CDR3 DNA: TGTGCCACCAGTCACCGGGGGTACCAAGAGACCCAGTACTTC. Translated: CATSHRGYQETQYF. V is TRBV24-1 and J is TRBJ2-5; TRBD2 might be the D (6 bases). CDR3 length: 14 residues. V lost 6 bases and J 0 bases, leaving 10 bases between the germline ends. The germline V gene has CDR1 KGHDR and CDR2 SFDVKD.